This T cell receptor (beta chain) was captured by sequencing in a study of blood T cell repertoires in COVID-19. The CDR3 sequence is 16 residues long. V lost 2 bases to trimming and J lost 1 base; unmatched junction nucleotides: 7. Germline V gives CDR1 GTSNPN, CDR2 SVGIG (reference sequence). Sequenced by immunoSEQ multiplex PCR; TCRdb stores in-frame clones only, minus some. The table lists about 52,000 clones, about 91% of them singletons. The origin of this receptor is a man aged 60 to 75 with active COVID-19. Source material: peripheral blood. This chain joins TRBV30 and TRBJ2-7, with 11 nucleotides matching TRBD2. This CDR3 reads CAWSHNSGRGSYEQYF. CDR3 DNA sequence: TGTGCCTGGAGTCATAATAGCGGGAGGGGTTCCTACGAGCAGTACTTC.